Listed here is a single T cell receptor beta chain. Its antigen is not known. The sample is drawn from a study of shared clonotypes between healthy human individuals. Study-wide results and limits: Among the subsets, naive ones generally showed larger estimated richness than memory ones. It was anticipated that sequencing depth would influence how many clonotypes donors shared.

Data came from immunoSEQ multiplex PCR; TCRdb stores just in-frame clones and leaves some out. The sample consists of under 1,100,000 clones, about 70% of them appearing once. V gave up 3 bases and J gave up 9 bases, with 15 bases separating them. This CDR3 contains 14 residues. Germline V gene sequence: CDR1 MGHDK, CDR2 SYGVNS. The rearrangement uses TRBV25-1 and TRBJ2-1; D not certain. What was sequenced was memory CD4+ T cells sorted from blood. The subset is: CD45RA-negative fraction. This receptor was identified in a man between 18 and 35 years old in good health. As DNA, the CDR3 is TGTGCCAGCAGTGATCGTAGTCCGGCAGGTGAGCAGTTCTTC. Translated, it gives CASSDRSPAGEQFF.